The 17 T cell receptor beta chains below all came from one sample that was sequenced in a study of T cells in Graves' hyperthyroidism and ophthalmopathy. RNA transcripts yielded amplified TCR beta CDR3 regions. First-round RT-PCR targeting the TCR CDR3 was performed with the HTBI primer set. TCRdb fed the multiplex PCR reads into MiXCR, producing one record per CDR3 protein. The table has 450,000 to 700,000 distinct CDR3 sequences, 46% seen once; the top ten hold about 8.3%. Sequenced input: peripheral blood or thyroid tissue (not recorded which). The receptors derive from a woman aged 18-35 years with Graves' hyperthyroidism.

This clonotype was picked up a small number of times. V is TRBV20-1 and J is TRBJ2-5, with TRBD2 matching 10 bases. CDR1 and CDR2 (germline): DFQATT, SNEGSKA (reference sequence). The CDR3 runs to 15 residues. Trimming at V came to 8 bases and at J to 6 bases, leaving 15 bases not matched to a gene. The CDR3 region has the DNA TGCAGTTACTCGATCGGACTAGCGGTCATGAAGACCCAGTACTTC. It yields the protein CSYSIGLAVMKTQYF.

This clonotype was picked up many times. The V gene is TRBV19, the J gene TRBJ2-7; maybe TRBD1 (6 bases). The CDR3 is 13 amino acids. Per germline, CDR1 LNHDA and CDR2 SQIVND (reference sequence). V lost 9 bases and J lost 2, with 14 bases in between. CDR3 in amino acids: CASRPGQTYEQYF. CDR3 nucleotides: TGTGCCAGCCGTCCGGGACAAACCTACGAGCAGTACTTC. The full variable domain, its missing parts supplied by reference TRBV19 and TRBJ2-7, is DGGITQSPKYLFRKEGQNVTLSCEQNLNHDAMYWYRQDPGQGLRLIYYSQIVNDFQKGDIAEGYSVSREKKESFPLTVTSAQKNPTAFYLCASRPGQTYEQYFGPGTRLTVT.

The chain joins TRBV27 to TRBJ1-5; no reliable D call. V was trimmed by 6 bases and J by 4 bases, leaving 10 bases between them. The CDR3 loop spans 13 amino acids. The germline CDR1 and CDR2 sequences are MNHEY and SMNVEV (reference sequence). CDR3 coding DNA: TGTGCCAGCAGAAAGACGGGAAATCAGCCCCAGCATTTT. Encoded protein: CASRKTGNQPQHF.

At least ten counts were recorded for this clonotype. V is TRBV7-2 and J is TRBJ2-7, with unresolved D. V shed 4 bases and J shed 5 bases, with 9 bases lying between them. The CDR3 sequence is 12 residues long. The germline gives CDR1 SGHTA, CDR2 FQGNSA. CDR3 sequence: CASSSSGHEQYF. DNA of the CDR3: TGTGCCAGCAGCTCTTCTGGCCACGAGCAGTACTTC.

This chain joins TRBV29-1 and TRBJ1-4; 7 positions match TRBD1. The V and J ends lost 5 bases and 4 bases, in that order; junction bases with no gene match: 7. The CDR3 length is 14 residues. Looked up from germline, CDR1 is SQVTM and CDR2 is ANQGSEA. CDR3 DNA sequence: TGCAGCGTTAGACAGGGAGGCAATAATGAAAAACTGTTTTTT. Translating gives CSVRQGGNNEKLFF.

This clonotype was recorded at least ten times. J is TRBJ1-2 and V is TRBV6-2 or TRBV6-3; D ambiguous. Per the germline V gene, CDR1 is MNHEY and CDR2 is SVGEGT. This CDR3 is built from 12 residues. The ends were cut back, 3 bases at V and 8 bases at J, with 10 bases in the middle. CDR3 residues: CASSYGSSGYTF. Here the CDR3 DNA reads TGTGCCAGCAGTTATGGATCCTCCGGCTACACCTTC.

This chain links TRBV12-3 or TRBV12-4 with TRBJ1-1, with D maybe TRBD1 (6 bases). Trimming removed 6 bases at V and 5 bases at J, with 16 bases between. The CDR3 has 14 amino acids. The CDR3 here is CASRRLGGETEAFF. Written as DNA, the CDR3 is TGTGCCAGCAGGCGACTTGGGGGCGAGACTGAAGCTTTCTTT.

This clonotype occurred many times. The chain is built from TRBV12-3 or TRBV12-4 and TRBJ1-1, with D unclear. The CDR3 covers 14 residues. V was trimmed by 6 bases and J by 1 base, leaving 12 bases between them. DNA of the CDR3: TGTGCCAGCAGGGCCTCCCAGGCGAACACTGAAGCTTTCTTT. Protein sequence: CASRASQANTEAFF.

This clonotype showed up many times. V and J are TRBV7-2 and TRBJ2-5; TRBD2 aligns across 12 bases. The ends lost 3 bases at V and 4 bases at J; junction bases unmatched: 3. Germline CDR1 reads SGHTA; CDR2 reads FQGNSA. CDR3 length: 15 residues. In DNA, the CDR3 is TGTGCCAGCAGCTTGACTAGCGGGAGAGGAGAGACCCAGTACTTC. This codes for CASSLTSGRGETQYF. Filled out from reference TRBV7-2 and TRBJ2-5, the complete variable domain reads GAGVSQSPSNKVTEKGKDVELRCDPISGHTALYWYRQSLGQGLEFLIYFQGNSAPDKSGLPSDRFSAERTGGSVSTLTIQRTQQEDSAVYLCASSLTSGRGETQYFGPGTRLLVL.

Ten or more counts support this clonotype. The chain employs TRBV7-9 and TRBJ2-7; no reliable D call. CDR3 size: 15 residues. Germline values: CDR1 SEHNR, CDR2 FQNEAQ (reference sequence). V was cut by 2 bases and J by 0 bases, with 11 bases left in between. The CDR3 loop reads CASSLLYGGSYEQYF. CDR3 sequence (DNA): TGTGCCAGCAGCTTATTGTACGGTGGCTCCTACGAGCAGTACTTC.

This clonotype was counted ten times or more. The V call is TRBV12-3 or TRBV12-4, the J call TRBJ2-7; 7 bases are a match to TRBD2. The CDR3 runs to 15 residues. Unmatched junction bases numbered 10, after V lost 8 bases and J lost 0 bases. CDR3 in amino acids: CASVPASGGSYEQYF. CDR3 bases: TGTGCCAGCGTCCCTGCTAGCGGAGGCTCCTACGAGCAGTACTTC.

This clonotype was counted at least ten times. The gene calls are TRBV29-1 and TRBJ2-3, with D hard to call. Trimming took off 6 bases at V and 5 bases at J, with 6 bases between the two ends. Germline V gene lookup returns CDR1 SQVTM and CDR2 ANQGSEA. The CDR3 spans 10 residues. The CDR3 DNA reads TGCAGCGTCGAACTAGATACGCAGTATTTT. Translated: CSVELDTQYF.

This chain links TRBV15 with TRBJ1-2; D possibly corresponds to TRBD1 (5 bases). Trimming shortened V by 0 bases and J by 4 bases, and 21 bases separated the two germline ends. This CDR3 has 18 residues. CDR1 and CDR2 from the germline V gene are LNHNV and YYDKDF (reference sequence). CDR3 region: CATSREVGARSSLYGYTF. The CDR3 nucleotides read TGTGCCACCAGCAGAGAAGTAGGGGCGCGATCAAGCCTCTATGGCTACACCTTC.

Ten or more counts support this clonotype. The genes are TRBV4-1 and TRBJ1-5; no definite D call. The CDR3 consists of 16 residues. The V gene lost 3 bases and the J gene lost 4 bases, with 16 bases spanning the gap. CDR1 is MGHRA and CDR2 is YSYEKL in the germline V gene. Here the CDR3 reads CASSHEAVGTNQPQHF. CDR3 nucleotide sequence: TGCGCCAGCAGCCATGAAGCAGTGGGAACTAATCAGCCCCAGCATTTT.

This clonotype came up many times. The V call is TRBV7-9, the J call TRBJ1-5, with D possibly TRBD1 on 6 matching bases. The CDR3 has 15 residues. Trimming shortened V by 0 bases and J by 4 bases, and 10 bases separated the two germline ends. CDR1 and CDR2 from the germline V gene are SEHNR and FQNEAQ (reference sequence). Written as DNA, the CDR3 is TGTGCCAGCAGCTTAGCCGGGACACCTAATCAGCCCCAGCATTTT. This codes for CASSLAGTPNQPQHF.

This clonotype was found many times. The V and J genes are TRBV6-2 or TRBV6-3 and TRBJ2-7; D is perhaps TRBD1 (6 bases). The CDR3 extends over 14 amino acids. With 2 bases removed from V and 0 bases from J, the gap between germline ends came to 8 bases. Per the germline V gene, CDR1 is MNHEY and CDR2 is SVGEGT. Written as DNA, the CDR3 is TGTGCCAGCAGTTACGACAGGACCTCCTACGAGCAGTACTTC. This gives the protein CASSYDRTSYEQYF.

This clonotype came up many times. The chain joins TRBV9 to TRBJ2-7, with 12 bases that match TRBD1. In germline, CDR1 is SGDLS, CDR2 YYNGEE. The CDR3 spans 15 residues. J gave up 2 bases and V 3 bases, and 3 bases lay outside the gene matches. The CDR3: CASSAGTGGPYEQYF. CDR3 coding DNA: TGTGCCAGCAGCGCCGGGACAGGGGGCCCCTACGAGCAGTACTTC.